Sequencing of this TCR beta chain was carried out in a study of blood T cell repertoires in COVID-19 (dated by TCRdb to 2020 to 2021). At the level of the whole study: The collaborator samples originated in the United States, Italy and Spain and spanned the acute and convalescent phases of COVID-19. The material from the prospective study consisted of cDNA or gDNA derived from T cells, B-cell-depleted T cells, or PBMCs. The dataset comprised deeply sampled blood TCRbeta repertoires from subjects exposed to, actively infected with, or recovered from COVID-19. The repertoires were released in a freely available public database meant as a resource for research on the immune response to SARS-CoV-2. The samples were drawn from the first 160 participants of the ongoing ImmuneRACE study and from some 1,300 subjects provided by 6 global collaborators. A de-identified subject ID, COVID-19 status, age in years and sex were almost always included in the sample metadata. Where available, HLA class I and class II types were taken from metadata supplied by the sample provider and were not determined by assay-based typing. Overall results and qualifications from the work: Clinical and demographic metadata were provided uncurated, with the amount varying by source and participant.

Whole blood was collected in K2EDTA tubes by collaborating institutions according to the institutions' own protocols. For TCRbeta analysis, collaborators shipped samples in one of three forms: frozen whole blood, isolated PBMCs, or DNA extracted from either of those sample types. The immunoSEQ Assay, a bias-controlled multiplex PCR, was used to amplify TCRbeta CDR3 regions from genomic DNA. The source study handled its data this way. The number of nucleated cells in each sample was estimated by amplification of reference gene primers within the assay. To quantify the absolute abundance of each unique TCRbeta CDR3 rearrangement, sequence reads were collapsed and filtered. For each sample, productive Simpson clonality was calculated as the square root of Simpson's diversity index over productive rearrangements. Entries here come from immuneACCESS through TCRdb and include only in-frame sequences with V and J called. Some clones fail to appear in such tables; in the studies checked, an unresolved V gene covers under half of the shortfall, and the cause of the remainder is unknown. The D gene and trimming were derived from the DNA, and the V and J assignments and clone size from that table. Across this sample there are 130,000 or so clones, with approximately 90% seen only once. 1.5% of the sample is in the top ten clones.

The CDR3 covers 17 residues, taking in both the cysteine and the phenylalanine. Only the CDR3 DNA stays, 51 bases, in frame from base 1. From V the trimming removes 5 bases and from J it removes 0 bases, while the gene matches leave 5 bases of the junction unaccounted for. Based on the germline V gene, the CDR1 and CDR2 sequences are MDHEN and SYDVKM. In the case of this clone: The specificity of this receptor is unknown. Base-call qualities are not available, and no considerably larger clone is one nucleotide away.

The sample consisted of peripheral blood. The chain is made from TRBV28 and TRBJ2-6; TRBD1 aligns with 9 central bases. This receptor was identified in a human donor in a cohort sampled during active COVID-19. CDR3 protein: CASSPYRGPSGANVLTF. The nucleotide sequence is TGTGCCAGCAGTCCGTACAGGGGGCCCTCTGGGGCCAACGTCCTGACTTTC.